The rows below give T cell receptor beta chains drawn from one sample of a study of cytomegalovirus exposure and HLA in healthy donors. Here immunoSEQ multiplex PCR was the method, and the copy in TCRdb shows in-frame clones only, minus some. The sample includes tens of thousands of clones, 70% to 80% of them seen just once. Sequencing input: PBMCs. All receptors come from a woman aged 40 to 50 in good health and CMV-seropositive. CDR3s include the opening cysteine and the closing phenylalanine or tryptophan. A D gene is named only where the DNA matches it firmly. Size values are once, few and many counts, or a class for expanded clones, and some rows have none.

TRBV6-5	-	-	TRBJ2-2	TGTGCCAGCAGTTACGGGGGGATCACCGGGGAGCTGTTTTTT	CASSYGGITGELFF
TRBV5-6	-	-	TRBJ1-1	TGTGCCAGCAGCTTGAGACACCTGAACGCTGAAGCTTTCTTT	CASSLRHLNAEAFF
TRBV27	-	-	TRBJ2-1	TGTGCCAGCAGTTTAGAGGGCAGATACAATGAGCAGTTCTTC	CASSLEGRYNEQFF
TRBV7-6	-	few	TRBJ1-3	TGTGCCAGCAGCCCAAGGTCGGGTGCGGGAGGAAACACCATATATTTT	CASSPRSGAGGNTIYF
TRBV9	TRBD2	few	TRBJ2-1	TGTGCCAGCAGCGTAGAATTAGCGGGGGCCAACAATGAGCAGTTCTTC	CASSVELAGANNEQFF
TRBV7-8	-	-	TRBJ2-7	TGTGCCAGCAGCTTGGAGGGGATCCGGTACGAGCAGTACTTC	CASSLEGIRYEQYF
TRBV2	-	-	TRBJ1-4	TGTGCCAGCATCCCTCCTAGTCAGGGCGAAAAACTGTTTTTT	CASIPPSQGEKLFF
TRBV2	-	few	TRBJ2-3	TGTGCCAGCAGTGTAGAGAGCACAGATACGCAGTATTTT	CASSVESTDTQYF
TRBV28	-	-	TRBJ1-5	TGTGCCAGCAGTTATTTCGGCAGGGATCAGCCCCAGCATTTT	CASSYFGRDQPQHF
TRBV25-1	-	few	TRBJ1-1	TGTGCCAGCAGTGCTACTGGGGGCTCTGAAGCTTTCTTT	CASSATGGSEAFF
TRBV5-1	TRBD1	-	TRBJ2-1	TGCGCCAGCAGCCGGGACAGGGTCACCTACAATGAGCAGTTCTTC	CASSRDRVTYNEQFF
TRBV5-6	TRBD1	-	TRBJ1-5	TGTGCCAGCCACGACAGGGGGGATGGTTCGGCCCCCCAGCATTTT	CASHDRGDGSAPQHF
TRBV29-1	-	-	TRBJ1-5	TGCAGCGTGGGGTTGGGGGCAGCCCATCAGCCCCAGCATTTT	CSVGLGAAHQPQHF
TRBV27	TRBD1	few	TRBJ1-2	TGTGCCAGCAGCTGGGGGACAGCCAAGAATGGCTACACCTTC	CASSWGTAKNGYTF
TRBV2	-	few	TRBJ1-1	TGTGCCAGCAGCAGGTCTATGAACACTGAAGCTTTCTTT	CASSRSMNTEAFF
TRBV7-8	TRBD2	-	TRBJ2-3	TGTGCCAGCGGGAGGGATCTAGGAGGCGGGAATACGCAGTATTTT	CASGRDLGGGNTQYF
TRBV5-1	TRBD1	-	TRBJ2-7	TGCGCCAGCAGCCCACAGGGGGACTACGAGCAGTACTTC	CASSPQGDYEQYF
TRBV6-1	-	-	TRBJ1-4	TGTGCCAGCCAGATCCTCTTCGACAACAGGGAAAAACTGTTTTTT	CASQILFDNREKLFF
TRBV21-1	-	-	TRBJ2-6	TGTGCCAGCAGCAAAAGGTCGAGGTTCCCCTCTGGGGCCAACGTCCTGACTTTC	CASSKRSRFPSGANVLTF
TRBV13	-	-	TRBJ2-5	TGTGCCAGCAGTTACAGGGGGGGCGGCCAAGAGACCCAGTACTTC	CASSYRGGGQETQYF
TRBV5-6	TRBD2	-	TRBJ2-3	TGTGCCAGCAGCCATCCGGGGGGAGATACGCAGTATTTT	CASSHPGGDTQYF
TRBV10-3	TRBD2	-	TRBJ2-7	TGTGCCATCGCCGGGACTACTAGCTCCTACGAGCAGTACTTC	CAIAGTTSSYEQYF
TRBV5-1	-	-	TRBJ1-1	TGCGCCAGCAGCTTGGTACTAGATCCCGTTGAAGCTTTCTTT	CASSLVLDPVEAFF
TRBV19	-	-	TRBJ1-2	TGTGCCAGTAGTATCCCAGGGGTACACTATGGCTACACCTTC	CASSIPGVHYGYTF
TRBV19	-	-	TRBJ1-2	TGTGCCAGTAGCACTCAAGGGGCCTATGGCTACACCTTC	CASSTQGAYGYTF
TRBV5-4	TRBD2	-	TRBJ2-7	TGTGCCAGCAGCCCACGTAGCGGGGGAGTTTCAGGGTCCTACGAGCAGTACTTC	CASSPRSGGVSGSYEQYF
TRBV5-4	TRBD1	-	TRBJ1-2	TGTGCCAGCAGCCCCGACAGGGATGGCTACACCTTC	CASSPDRDGYTF
TRBV5-1	-	-	TRBJ2-1	TGCGCCAGCAGCGAAGTAGCGGAGATCTACAATGAGCAGTTCTTC	CASSEVAEIYNEQFF
TRBV30	TRBD1	-	TRBJ1-5	TGTGCCTGGAGTGTCCCCGGGACAGGGGGCAATCAGCCCCAGCATTTT	CAWSVPGTGGNQPQHF
TRBV9	TRBD2	-	TRBJ2-7	TGTGCCAGCAGCGCTACTAGCGGGGGGGCGGGATCCTACGAGCAGTACTTC	CASSATSGGAGSYEQYF
TRBV28	-	-	TRBJ2-5	TGTGCCAGCAGTTTGGGCAGGGAAGAGACCCAGTACTTC	CASSLGREETQYF
TRBV6-5	-	-	TRBJ1-5	TGTGCCAGCCTCCCCCGGCAGGGAAGCAATCAGCCCCAGCATTTT	CASLPRQGSNQPQHF
TRBV6-1	-	-	TRBJ1-6	TGTGCCAGCAGTGAAGGTGGGGGGGTGGGAAATTCACCCCTCCACTTT	CASSEGGGVGNSPLHF
TRBV5-1	-	-	TRBJ2-7	TGCGCCAGCAGCATGGACAGAGAATCCTACGAGCAGTACTTC	CASSMDRESYEQYF
TRBV5-1	TRBD2	-	TRBJ2-1	TGCGCCAGCAGCTTGAGGCTAGCGGGGGGCCGATACAATGAGCAGTTCTTC	CASSLRLAGGRYNEQFF
TRBV10-1	TRBD1	few	TRBJ1-6	TGCGCCAGCAGTGAAGGACAGGGGGTTCGTTCACCCCTCCACTTT	CASSEGQGVRSPLHF
TRBV19	TRBD1	few	TRBJ2-7	TGTGCCAGTAGATCAAGCCGGACAGGGGCCGACTACTACGAGCAGTACTTC	CASRSSRTGADYYEQYF
TRBV4-2	TRBD2	large	TRBJ2-7	TGTGCCAGCAGCCAAGATGGGGGTAGCGGGGGATACGAGCAGTACTTC	CASSQDGGSGGYEQYF
TRBV5-1	TRBD1	once	TRBJ2-7	TGCGCCAGCAGCTGGCGGCCGTTAACAGGGGACGAGCAGTACTTC	CASSWRPLTGDEQYF
TRBV27	-	-	TRBJ2-1	TGTGCCAGCAGTTTCCGGACTCGAGGGGAGCAGTTCTTC	CASSFRTRGEQFF
TRBV6-5	-	-	TRBJ2-1	TGTGCCAGCTCTGACTCCAGAGCCTACAATGAGCAGTTCTTC	CASSDSRAYNEQFF